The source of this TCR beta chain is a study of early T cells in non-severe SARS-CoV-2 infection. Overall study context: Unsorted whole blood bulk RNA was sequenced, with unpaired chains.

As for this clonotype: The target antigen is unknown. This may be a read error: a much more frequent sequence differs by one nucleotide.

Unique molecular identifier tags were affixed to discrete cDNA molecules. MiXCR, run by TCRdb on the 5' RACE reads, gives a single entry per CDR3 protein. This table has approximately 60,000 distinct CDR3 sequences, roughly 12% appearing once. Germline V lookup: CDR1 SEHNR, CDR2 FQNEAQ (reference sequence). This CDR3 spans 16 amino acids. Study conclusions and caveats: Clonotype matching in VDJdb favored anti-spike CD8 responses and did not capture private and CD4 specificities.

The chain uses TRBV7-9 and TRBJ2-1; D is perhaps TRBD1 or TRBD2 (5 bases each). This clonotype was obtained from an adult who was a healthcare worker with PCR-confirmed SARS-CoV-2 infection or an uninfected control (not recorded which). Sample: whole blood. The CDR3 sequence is CASSSGLESSYNEQIF. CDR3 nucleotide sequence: TGTGCCAGCAGCTCGGGGCTGGAGAGCTCCTACAATGAGCAGATCTTC.